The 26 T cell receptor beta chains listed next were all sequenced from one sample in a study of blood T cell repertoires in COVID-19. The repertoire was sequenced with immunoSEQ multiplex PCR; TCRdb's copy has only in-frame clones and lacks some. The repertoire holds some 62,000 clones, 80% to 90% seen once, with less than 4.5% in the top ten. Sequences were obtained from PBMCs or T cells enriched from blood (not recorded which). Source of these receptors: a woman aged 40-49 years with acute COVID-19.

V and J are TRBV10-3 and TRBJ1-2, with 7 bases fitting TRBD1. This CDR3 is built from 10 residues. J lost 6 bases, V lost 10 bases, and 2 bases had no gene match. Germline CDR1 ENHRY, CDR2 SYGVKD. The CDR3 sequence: CASGQDGYTF. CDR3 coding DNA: TGTGCCAGTGGACAGGATGGCTACACCTTC.

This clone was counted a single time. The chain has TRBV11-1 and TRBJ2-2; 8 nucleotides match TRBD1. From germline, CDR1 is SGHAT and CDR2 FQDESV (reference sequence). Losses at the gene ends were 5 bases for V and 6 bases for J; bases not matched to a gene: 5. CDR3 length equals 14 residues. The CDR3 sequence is CASSRPGQAGELFF. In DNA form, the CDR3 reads TGTGCCAGCAGCCGACCGGGACAGGCCGGGGAGCTGTTTTTT. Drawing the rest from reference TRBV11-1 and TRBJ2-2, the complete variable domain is EAEVAQSPRYKITEKSQAVAFWCDPISGHATLYWYRQILGQGPELLVQFQDESVVDDSQLPKDRFSAERLKGVDSTLKIQPAELGDSAMYLCASSRPGQAGELFFGEGSRLTVL.

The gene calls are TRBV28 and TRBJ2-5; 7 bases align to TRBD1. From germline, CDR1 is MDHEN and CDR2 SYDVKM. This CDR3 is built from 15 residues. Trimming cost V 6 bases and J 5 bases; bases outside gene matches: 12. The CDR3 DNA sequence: TGTGCCAGCAGCATGGTCGAGGGGGCCGGGGAGACCCAGTACTTC. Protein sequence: CASSMVEGAGETQYF.

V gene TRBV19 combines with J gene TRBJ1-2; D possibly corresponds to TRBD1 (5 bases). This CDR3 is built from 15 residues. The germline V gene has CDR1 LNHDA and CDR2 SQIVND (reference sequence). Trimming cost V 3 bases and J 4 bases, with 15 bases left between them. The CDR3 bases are TGTGCCAGTAGTATTCTCGGGCCCGGGGGCTATGGCTACACCTTC. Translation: CASSILGPGGYGYTF.

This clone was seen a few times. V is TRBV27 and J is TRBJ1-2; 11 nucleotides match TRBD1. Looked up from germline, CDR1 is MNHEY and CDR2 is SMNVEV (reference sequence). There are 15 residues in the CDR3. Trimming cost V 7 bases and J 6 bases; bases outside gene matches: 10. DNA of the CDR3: TGTGCCAGCACCTCCCCAGGACAGGGGGCGCATGGCTACACCTTC. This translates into CASTSPGQGAHGYTF.

The CDR3 nucleotides are TGTGCCAGCAGCTTAGACGGGTATAGCAATCAGCCCCAGCATTTT. It encodes CASSLDGYSNQPQHF. This chain links TRBV7-9 with TRBJ1-5, with no clear D. Germline CDR1 is SEHNR and CDR2 is FQNEAQ (reference sequence). The CDR3 is 15 amino acids. The V gene lost 1 base and the J gene lost 0 bases, with 7 bases spanning the gap.

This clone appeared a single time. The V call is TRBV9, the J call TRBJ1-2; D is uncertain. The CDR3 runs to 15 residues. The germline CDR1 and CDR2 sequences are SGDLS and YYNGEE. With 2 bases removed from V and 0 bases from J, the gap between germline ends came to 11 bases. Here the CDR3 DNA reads TGTGCCAGCAGCGTTTCCACCTCAGCTAACTATGGCTACACCTTC. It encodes CASSVSTSANYGYTF.

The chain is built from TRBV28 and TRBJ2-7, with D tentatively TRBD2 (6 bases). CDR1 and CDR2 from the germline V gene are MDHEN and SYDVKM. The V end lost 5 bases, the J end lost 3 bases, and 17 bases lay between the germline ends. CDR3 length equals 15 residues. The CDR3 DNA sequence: TGTGCCAGCAGTACCCAGGACCGGGGGAGCTACGAGCAGTACTTC. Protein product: CASSTQDRGSYEQYF. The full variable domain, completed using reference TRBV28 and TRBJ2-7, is DVKVTQSSRYLVKRTGEKVFLECVQDMDHENMFWYRQDPGLGLRLIYFSYDVKMKEKGDIPEGYSVSREKKERFSLILESASTNQTSMYLCASSTQDRGSYEQYFGPGTRLTVT.

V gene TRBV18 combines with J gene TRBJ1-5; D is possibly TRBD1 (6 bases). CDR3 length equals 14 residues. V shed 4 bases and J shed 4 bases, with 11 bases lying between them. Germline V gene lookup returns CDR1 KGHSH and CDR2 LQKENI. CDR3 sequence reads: CASSLGQPNQPQHF. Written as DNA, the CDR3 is TGTGCCAGCTCACTTGGACAGCCGAATCAGCCCCAGCATTTT.

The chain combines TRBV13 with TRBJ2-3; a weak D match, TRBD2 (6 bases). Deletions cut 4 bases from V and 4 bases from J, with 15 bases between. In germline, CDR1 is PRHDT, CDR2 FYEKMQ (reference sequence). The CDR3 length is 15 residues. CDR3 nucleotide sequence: TGTGCCAGCAGCTCCTCGGGGACTGGACCAGATACGCAGTATTTT. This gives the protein CASSSSGTGPDTQYF.

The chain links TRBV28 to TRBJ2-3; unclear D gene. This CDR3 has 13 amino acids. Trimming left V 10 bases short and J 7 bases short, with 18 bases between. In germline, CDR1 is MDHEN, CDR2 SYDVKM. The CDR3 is CATKGDPRNTQYF. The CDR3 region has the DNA TGTGCCACCAAAGGAGACCCACGCAATACGCAGTATTTT.

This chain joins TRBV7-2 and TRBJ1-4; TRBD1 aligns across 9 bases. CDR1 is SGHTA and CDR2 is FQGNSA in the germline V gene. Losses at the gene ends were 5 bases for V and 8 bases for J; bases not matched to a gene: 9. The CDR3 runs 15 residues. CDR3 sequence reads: CASSDVQGAREKLFF. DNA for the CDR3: TGTGCCAGCAGCGACGTACAGGGGGCGAGGGAAAAACTGTTTTTT.

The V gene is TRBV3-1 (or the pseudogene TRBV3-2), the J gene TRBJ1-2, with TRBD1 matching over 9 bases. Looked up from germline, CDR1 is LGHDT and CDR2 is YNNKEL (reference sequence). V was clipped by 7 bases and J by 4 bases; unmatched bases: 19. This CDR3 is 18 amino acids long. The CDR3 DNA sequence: TGTGCCAGCAACCCCAGTTCCGGGACAGGGACCTCCGTCTATGGCTACACCTTC. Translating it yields CASNPSSGTGTSVYGYTF.

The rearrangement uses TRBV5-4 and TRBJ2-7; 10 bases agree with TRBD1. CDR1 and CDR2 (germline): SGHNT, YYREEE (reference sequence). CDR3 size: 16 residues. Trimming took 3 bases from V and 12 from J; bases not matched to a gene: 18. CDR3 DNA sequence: TGTGCCAGCAGCTGGGACGTCCCGGGACAGGGGACGGTACCGTACTTC. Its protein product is CASSWDVPGQGTVPYF.

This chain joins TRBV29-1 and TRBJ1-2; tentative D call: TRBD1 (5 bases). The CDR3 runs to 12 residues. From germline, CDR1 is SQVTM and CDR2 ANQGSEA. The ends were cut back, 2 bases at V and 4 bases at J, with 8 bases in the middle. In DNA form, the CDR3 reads TGCAGCGTTGAAAGACAGTCCTATGGCTACACCTTC. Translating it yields CSVERQSYGYTF. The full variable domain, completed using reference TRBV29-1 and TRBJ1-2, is SAVISQKPSRDICQRGTSLTIQCQVDSQVTMMFWYRQQPGQSLTLIATANQGSEATYESGFVIDKFPISRPNLTFSTLTVSNMSPEDSSIYLCSVERQSYGYTFGSGTRLTVV.

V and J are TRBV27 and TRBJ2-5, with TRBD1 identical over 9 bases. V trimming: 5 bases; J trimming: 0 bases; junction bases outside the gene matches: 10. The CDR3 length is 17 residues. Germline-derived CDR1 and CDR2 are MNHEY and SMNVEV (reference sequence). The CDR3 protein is CASSPPGQGRYQETQYF. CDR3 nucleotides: TGTGCCAGCAGTCCCCCGGGACAGGGAAGGTACCAAGAGACCCAGTACTTC.

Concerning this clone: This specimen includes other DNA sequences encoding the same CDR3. The CDR3 is CASSLQGNTEAFF. Here the CDR3 DNA reads TGTGCCAGCAGCCTTCAGGGGAACACTGAAGCTTTCTTT. V gene TRBV5-4 combines with J gene TRBJ1-1, with D possibly TRBD1 on 5 matching bases. CDR1 SGHNT and CDR2 YYREEE come from the germline V gene (reference sequence). The length of the CDR3 is 13 residues. Trimming left V 4 bases short and J 1 base short, with 8 bases between.

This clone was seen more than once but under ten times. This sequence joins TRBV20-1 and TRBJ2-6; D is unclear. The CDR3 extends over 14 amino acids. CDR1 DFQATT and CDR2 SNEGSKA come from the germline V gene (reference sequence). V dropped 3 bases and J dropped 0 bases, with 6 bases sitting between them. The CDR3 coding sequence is TGCAGTGCTAGTCAATCCTCTGGGGCCAACGTCCTGACTTTC. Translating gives CSASQSSGANVLTF.

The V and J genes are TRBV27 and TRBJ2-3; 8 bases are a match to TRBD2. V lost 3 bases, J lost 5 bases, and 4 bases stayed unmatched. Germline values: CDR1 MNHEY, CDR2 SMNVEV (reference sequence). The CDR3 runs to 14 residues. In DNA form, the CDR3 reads TGTGCCAGCAGTTTGGGACTAGAGGGAGATACGCAGTATTTT. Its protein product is CASSLGLEGDTQYF.

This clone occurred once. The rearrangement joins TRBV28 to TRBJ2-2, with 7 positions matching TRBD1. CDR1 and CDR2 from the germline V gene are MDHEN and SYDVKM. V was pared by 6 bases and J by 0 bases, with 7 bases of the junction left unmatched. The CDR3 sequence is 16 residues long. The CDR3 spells CASRSMGQSNTGELFF. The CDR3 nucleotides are TGTGCCAGCAGGTCCATGGGACAGTCGAACACCGGGGAGCTGTTTTTT.

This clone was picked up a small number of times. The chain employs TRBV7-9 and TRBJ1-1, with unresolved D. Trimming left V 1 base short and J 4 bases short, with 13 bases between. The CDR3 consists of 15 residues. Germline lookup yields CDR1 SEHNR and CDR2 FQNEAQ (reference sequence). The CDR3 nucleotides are TGTGCCAGCAGCTTAGAAGGGAGTATCGGCACTGAAGCTTTCTTT. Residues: CASSLEGSIGTEAFF. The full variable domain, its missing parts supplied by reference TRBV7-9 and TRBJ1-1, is DTGVSQNPRHKITKRGQNVTFRCDPISEHNRLYWYRQTLGQGPEFLTYFQNEAQLEKSRLLSDRFSAERPKGSFSTLEIQRTEQGDSAMYLCASSLEGSIGTEAFFGQGTRLTVV.

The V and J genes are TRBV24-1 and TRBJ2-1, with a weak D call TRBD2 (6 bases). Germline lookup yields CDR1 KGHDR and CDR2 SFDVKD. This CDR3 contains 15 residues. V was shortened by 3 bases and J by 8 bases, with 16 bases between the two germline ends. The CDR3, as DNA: TGTGCCACCAGTGATCCGGGACTGGGAGAGTATGAGCAGTTCTTC. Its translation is CATSDPGLGEYEQFF.

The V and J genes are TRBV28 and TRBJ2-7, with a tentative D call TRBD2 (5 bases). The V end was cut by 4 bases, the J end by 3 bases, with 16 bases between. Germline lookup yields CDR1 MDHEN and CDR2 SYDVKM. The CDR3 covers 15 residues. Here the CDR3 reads CASSSFRGPFYEQYF. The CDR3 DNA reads TGTGCCAGCAGTTCCTTTCGCGGGCCCTTCTACGAGCAGTACTTC.

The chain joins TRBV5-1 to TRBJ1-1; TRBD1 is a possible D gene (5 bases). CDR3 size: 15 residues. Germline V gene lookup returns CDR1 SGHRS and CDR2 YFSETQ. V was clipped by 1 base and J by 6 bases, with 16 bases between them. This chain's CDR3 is CASSLTPGGGAEAFF. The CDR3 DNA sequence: TGCGCCAGCAGCTTGACCCCTGGGGGGGGAGCTGAAGCTTTCTTT.

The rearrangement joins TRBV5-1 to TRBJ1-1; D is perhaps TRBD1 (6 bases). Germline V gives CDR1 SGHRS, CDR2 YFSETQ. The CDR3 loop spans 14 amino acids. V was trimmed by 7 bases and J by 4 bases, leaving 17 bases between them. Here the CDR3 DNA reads TGCGCCAGCCATAACAGGGCAGCATCCACTGAAGCTTTCTTT. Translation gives CASHNRAASTEAFF.

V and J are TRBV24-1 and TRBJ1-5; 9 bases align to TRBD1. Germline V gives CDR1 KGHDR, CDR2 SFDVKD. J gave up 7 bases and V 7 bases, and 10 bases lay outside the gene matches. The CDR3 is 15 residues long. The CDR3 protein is CATRHRGQEEQPQHF. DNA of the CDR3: TGTGCCACCAGGCACAGGGGGCAGGAGGAGCAGCCCCAGCATTTT.